Detailed here is one T cell receptor beta chain. Its antigen is currently unknown. Method: immunoSEQ multiplex PCR; TCRdb's copy keeps in-frame clones and lacks some. The sample yields fewer than 15,000 clones, roughly 74% seen once. Germline loops: CDR1 GTSNPN, CDR2 SVGIG (reference sequence). V lost 2 bases and J lost 8, with 12 bases in between. The CDR3 is 12 residues long. This record comes from a study of ipilimumab plus nivolumab after autologous stem cell transplantation. Whole-study findings and limits: TCR repertoire, Treg phenotype and gut microbiota reportedly support more study of this approach.

The chain carries TRBV30 and TRBJ1-1; D unresolved. Specimen: PBMCs, collected in a trial of ipilimumab plus nivolumab as post-transplant consolidation. The sequence was obtained from a male donor with primary mediastinal lymphoma. CDR3 residues: CAWSQQGSEAFF. In nucleotides, the CDR3 is TGTGCCTGGAGTCAACAAGGTTCGGAAGCTTTCTTT.